This entry features one T cell receptor (beta chain) sequence. The V segment lost 1 base and the J segment 6 bases; nucleotides outside the gene matches: 8. The CDR3 is 17 amino acids. Germline CDR1 reads SGHAT; CDR2 reads FQNNGV. The assay was immunoSEQ multiplex PCR, and TCRdb's table has in-frame clones only and misses some. The table includes around 530,000 clones, around 77% detected once. The sample comes from a study of shared clonotypes between healthy human individuals. This chain joins TRBV11-2 and TRBJ2-1; 11 bases match TRBD2. The sequenced sample was PBMCs. This receptor was obtained from a woman between 40 and 55 years old in good health. Some clones in this sample may be carry-over from other donors' samples. The CDR3 nucleotides are TGTGCCAGCAGCTTAGTAGTTCTAGCGGGAGGTCTCAATGAGCAGTTCTTC. This codes for CASSLVVLAGGLNEQFF.